The next 13 T cell receptor beta chains were all read from a single sample in a study of shared clonotypes between healthy human individuals. TCRdb's copy holds only in-frame clones and misses some; the assay was immunoSEQ multiplex PCR. Of some 1,600,000 clones listed, approximately 98% were seen once; the top ten hold about 0.4%. Sequenced input: naive CD4+ T cells sorted from blood. The subset is: CD45RA+ positively selected. These receptors originate from a man aged 25-45 years in good health.

V and J are TRBV7-6 and TRBJ2-1; the D gene is possibly TRBD2 (6 bases). V gave up 4 bases and J gave up 3 bases, with 16 bases separating them. The CDR3 has 16 amino acids. CDR1 is SGHVS and CDR2 is FNYEAQ in the germline V gene. The CDR3 DNA follows: TGTGCCAGCAGCTCTTCGTCGGGGGTGGGCTACAATGAGCAGTTCTTC. It codes for CASSSSSGVGYNEQFF.

The chain couples TRBV2 to TRBJ2-7, with a possible D match to TRBD2 (5 bases). The CDR3 covers 14 residues. Between the trimmed V and J ends, which lost 6 bases and 2 bases, there was a span of 14 bases. CDR1 and CDR2 from the germline V gene are SNHLY and FYNNEI. The CDR3 DNA sequence: TGTGCCAGCAGCGTAGGACTCCAAACCTACGAGCAGTACTTC. This codes for CASSVGLQTYEQYF.

The J gene is TRBJ2-2, the V gene TRBV6-1, with TRBD1 as a possible D gene (6 bases). Trimming took 4 bases from V and 6 from J, leaving 12 bases between them. Looked up from germline, CDR1 is MNHNS and CDR2 is SASEGT. The CDR3 is 14 amino acids. CDR3 loop: CASSADRTSGELFF. CDR3 sequence (DNA): TGTGCCAGCAGTGCGGACAGAACATCCGGGGAGCTGTTTTTT.

About this clone itself: This CDR3 is also generated by other DNA sequences in the sample. The genes are TRBV2 and TRBJ2-7; D possibly corresponds to TRBD1 (5 bases). Looked up from germline, CDR1 is SNHLY and CDR2 is FYNNEI. The CDR3 runs to 12 residues. With 7 bases removed from V and 0 bases from J, the gap between germline ends came to 7 bases. This CDR3 is CASKGRSYEQYF. CDR3 DNA: TGTGCCAGCAAGGGGCGCTCCTACGAGCAGTACTTC. Drawing the rest from reference TRBV2 and TRBJ2-7, the complete variable domain is EPEVTQTPSHQVTQMGQEVILRCVPISNHLYFYWYRQILGQKVEFLVSFYNNEISEKSEIFDDQFSVERPDGSNFTLKIRSTKLEDSAMYFCASKGRSYEQYFGPGTRLTVT.

This clone has a single count. Other DNA sequences in this sample translate to the same CDR3. The V and J genes are TRBV20-1 and TRBJ2-1; D is ambiguous. Germline CDR1 reads DFQATT; CDR2 reads SNEGSKA (reference sequence). Trimming removed 6 bases from V and 9 bases from J, with 9 bases in between. The CDR3 has 10 residues. This chain's CDR3 is CSAIGREQFF. The CDR3 nucleotides are TGCAGTGCCATCGGGCGTGAGCAGTTCTTC.

This clone occurred once. The chain is built from TRBV19 and TRBJ1-2, with a weak D call TRBD1 (5 bases). CDR1 and CDR2 from the germline V gene are LNHDA and SQIVND (reference sequence). Trimming shortened V by 8 bases and J by 9 bases, and 19 bases separated the two germline ends. This CDR3 has 13 residues. As DNA, the CDR3 is TGTGCCAGTGAAGGATGGCAGGGTATGCGCTACACCTTC. This gives the protein CASEGWQGMRYTF.

The sample holds one count of this clone. Other DNA sequences in the same sample also yield this CDR3. This chain uses TRBV7-6 with TRBJ2-7, with D perhaps being TRBD1 or TRBD2 (6 bases each). Germline V gives CDR1 SGHVS, CDR2 FNYEAQ. V was shortened by 1 base and J by 1 base, with 11 bases between the two germline ends. CDR3 length equals 15 residues. CDR3 DNA: TGTGCCAGCAGCTTAGAGGGGGGCCGGTCCTACGAGCAGTACTTC. Protein: CASSLEGGRSYEQYF.

CDR3 coding DNA: TGCGCCAGCAGTGAGTCGGCGGGCCCCTTTGAAAAACTGTTTTTT. It yields the protein CASSESAGPFEKLFF. The rearrangement uses TRBV10-1 and TRBJ1-4; D not resolved. Between the trimmed V and J ends, which lost 0 bases and 7 bases, there was a span of 12 bases. From germline, CDR1 is WNHNN and CDR2 SYGVQD (reference sequence). The length of the CDR3 is 15 residues.

The chain joins TRBV28 to TRBJ1-5, with 9 bases that match TRBD1. V lost 6 bases, J lost 0 bases, and 9 bases stayed unmatched. CDR3 length equals 17 residues. Germline V gene data show CDR1 as MDHEN and CDR2 as SYDVKM. CDR3 loop: CASRSRDRVLSNQPQHF. The CDR3, as DNA: TGTGCCAGCAGGTCCCGGGACAGGGTCCTTAGCAATCAGCCCCAGCATTTT.

The J gene is TRBJ2-7, the V gene TRBV5-1; tentatively, D is TRBD1 or TRBD2 (5 bases each). This CDR3 comprises 14 residues. Per germline, CDR1 SGHRS and CDR2 YFSETQ. The ends were cut back, 4 bases at V and 5 bases at J, with 16 bases in the middle. The CDR3 reads CASSRGQRDHEQYF. CDR3 coding DNA: TGCGCCAGCAGCAGGGGCCAAAGGGACCACGAGCAGTACTTC. Complete variable domain (other parts from reference TRBV5-1 and TRBJ2-7): KAGVTQTPRYLIKTRGQQVTLSCSPISGHRSVSWYQQTPGQGLQFLFEYFSETQRNKGNFPGRFSGRQFSNSRSEMNVSTLELGDSALYLCASSRGQRDHEQYFGPGTRLTVT.

J is TRBJ2-5 and V is TRBV2, with TRBD2 as a possible D gene (6 bases). CDR1 and CDR2 from the germline V gene are SNHLY and FYNNEI. V lost 5 bases and J 1 base, leaving 17 bases between the germline ends. The CDR3 loop spans 16 amino acids. In DNA, the CDR3 is TGTGCCAGCAGTTCATCGCTGGGGGGAATCCAAGAGACCCAGTACTTC. Protein product: CASSSSLGGIQETQYF.

This clone was seen a single time. The chain links TRBV9 to TRBJ2-3; D remains unclear. The CDR3 spans 16 residues. V was trimmed by 0 bases and J by 0 bases, leaving 11 bases between them. Germline CDR1 and CDR2: SGDLS and YYNGEE. CDR3 DNA sequence: TGTGCCAGCAGCGTAGCTATTTCAGGAAGCACAGATACGCAGTATTTT. Residues: CASSVAISGSTDTQYF.

This sequence joins TRBV5-1 and TRBJ2-1; 11 bases are a match to TRBD1. The junction had 9 bases not matched to a gene; V was cut back by 3 bases and J by 7 bases. This CDR3 comprises 16 residues. CDR1 and CDR2 from the germline V gene are SGHRS and YFSETQ. The CDR3 DNA reads as TGCGCCAGCAGCTCACGACGGACAGGGGGCAAGAATGAGCAGTTCTTC. Its translation: CASSSRRTGGKNEQFF.